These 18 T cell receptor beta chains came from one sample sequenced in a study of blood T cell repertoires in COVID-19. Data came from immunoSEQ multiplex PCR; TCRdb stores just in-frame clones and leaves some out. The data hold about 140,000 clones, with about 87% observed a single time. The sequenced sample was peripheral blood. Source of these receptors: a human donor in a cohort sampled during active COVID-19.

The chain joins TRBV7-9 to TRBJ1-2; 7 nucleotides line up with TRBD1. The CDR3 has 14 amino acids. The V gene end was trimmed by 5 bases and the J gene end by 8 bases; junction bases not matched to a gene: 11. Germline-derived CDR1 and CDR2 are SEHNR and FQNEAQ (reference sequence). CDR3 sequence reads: CASSIRTGPQGYTF. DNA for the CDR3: TGTGCCAGCAGCATACGGACAGGCCCTCAGGGCTACACCTTC.

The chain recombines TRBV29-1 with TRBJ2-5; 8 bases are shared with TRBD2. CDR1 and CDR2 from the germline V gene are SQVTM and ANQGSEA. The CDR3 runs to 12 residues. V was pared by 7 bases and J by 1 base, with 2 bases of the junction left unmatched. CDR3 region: CSGGGPQETQYF. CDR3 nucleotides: TGCAGCGGCGGGGGGCCCCAAGAGACCCAGTACTTC.

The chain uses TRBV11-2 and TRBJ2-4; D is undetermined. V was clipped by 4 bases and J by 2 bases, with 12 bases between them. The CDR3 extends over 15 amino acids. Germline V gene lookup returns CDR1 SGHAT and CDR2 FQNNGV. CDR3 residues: CASSSLTNSKNIQYF. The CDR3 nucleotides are TGTGCCAGCAGCTCCCTGACAAACTCCAAAAACATTCAGTACTTC.

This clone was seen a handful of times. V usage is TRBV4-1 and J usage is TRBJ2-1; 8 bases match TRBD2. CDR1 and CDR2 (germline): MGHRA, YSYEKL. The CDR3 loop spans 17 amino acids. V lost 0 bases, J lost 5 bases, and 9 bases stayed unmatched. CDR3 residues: CASSQDLVSGGNNEQFF. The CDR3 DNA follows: TGCGCCAGCAGCCAAGATTTAGTAAGCGGGGGCAACAATGAGCAGTTCTTC.

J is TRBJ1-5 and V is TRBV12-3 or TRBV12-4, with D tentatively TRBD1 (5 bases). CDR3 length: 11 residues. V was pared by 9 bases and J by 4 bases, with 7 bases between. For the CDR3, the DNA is TGTGCCAGTCAGGGTAATCAGCCCCAGCATTTT. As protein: CASQGNQPQHF.

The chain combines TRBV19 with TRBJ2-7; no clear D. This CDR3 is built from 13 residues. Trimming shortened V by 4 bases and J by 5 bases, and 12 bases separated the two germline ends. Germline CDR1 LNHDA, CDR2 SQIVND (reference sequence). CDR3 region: CASSTTTRNEQYF. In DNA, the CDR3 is TGTGCCAGTAGTACCACGACTCGCAACGAGCAGTACTTC. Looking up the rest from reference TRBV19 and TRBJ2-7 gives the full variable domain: DGGITQSPKYLFRKEGQNVTLSCEQNLNHDAMYWYRQDPGQGLRLIYYSQIVNDFQKGDIAEGYSVSREKKESFPLTVTSAQKNPTAFYLCASSTTTRNEQYFGPGTRLTVT.

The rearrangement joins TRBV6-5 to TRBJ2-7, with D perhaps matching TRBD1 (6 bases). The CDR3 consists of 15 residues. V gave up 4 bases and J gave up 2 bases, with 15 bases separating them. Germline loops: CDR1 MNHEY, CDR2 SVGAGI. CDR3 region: CASSFRQETAYEQYF. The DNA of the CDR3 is TGTGCCAGCAGTTTCCGACAGGAAACAGCCTACGAGCAGTACTTC.

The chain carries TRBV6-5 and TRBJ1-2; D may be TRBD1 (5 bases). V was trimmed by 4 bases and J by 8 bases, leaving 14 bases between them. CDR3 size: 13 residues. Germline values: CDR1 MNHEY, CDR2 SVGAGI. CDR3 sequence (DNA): TGTGCCAGCAGTTTTACTACAGGTGGCGGCTACACCTTC. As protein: CASSFTTGGGYTF.

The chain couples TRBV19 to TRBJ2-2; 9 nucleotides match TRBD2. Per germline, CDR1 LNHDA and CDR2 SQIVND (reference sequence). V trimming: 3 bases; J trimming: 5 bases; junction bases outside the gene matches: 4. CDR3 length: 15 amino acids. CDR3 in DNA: TGTGCCAGTAGTATTGGGCTAGCGGGGACCGGGGAGCTGTTTTTT. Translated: CASSIGLAGTGELFF.

In DNA form, the CDR3 reads TGTGCCAGCAGCCAAGGGGGGGGGAGCAATCAGCCCCAGCATTTT. This codes for CASSQGGGSNQPQHF. The chain joins TRBV3-1 (or the pseudogene TRBV3-2) to TRBJ1-5; D possibly corresponds to TRBD1 (5 bases). In germline, CDR1 is LGHDT, CDR2 YNNKEL (reference sequence). V lost 1 base to trimming and J lost 1 base, with 8 bases between them. This CDR3 spans 15 amino acids.

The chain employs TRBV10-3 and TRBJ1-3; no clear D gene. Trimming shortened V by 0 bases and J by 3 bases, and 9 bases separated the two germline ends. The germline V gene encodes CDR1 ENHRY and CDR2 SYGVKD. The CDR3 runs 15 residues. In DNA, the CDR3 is TGTGCCATCAGTGAGTCGATCGGGAGTGGAAACACCATATATTTT. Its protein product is CAISESIGSGNTIYF.

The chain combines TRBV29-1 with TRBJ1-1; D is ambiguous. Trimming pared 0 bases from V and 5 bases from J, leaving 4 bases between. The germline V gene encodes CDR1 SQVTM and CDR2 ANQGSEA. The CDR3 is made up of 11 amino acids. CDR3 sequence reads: CSVEDGTEAFF. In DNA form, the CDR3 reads TGCAGCGTTGAAGACGGGACTGAAGCTTTCTTT.

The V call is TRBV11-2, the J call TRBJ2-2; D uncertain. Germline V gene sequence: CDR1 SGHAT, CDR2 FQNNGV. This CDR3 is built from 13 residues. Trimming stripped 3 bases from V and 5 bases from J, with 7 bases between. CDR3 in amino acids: CASSFSGTGELFF. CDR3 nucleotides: TGTGCCAGCAGCTTTTCAGGAACCGGGGAGCTGTTTTTT. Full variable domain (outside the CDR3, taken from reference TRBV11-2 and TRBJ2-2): EAGVAQSPRYKIIEKRQSVAFWCNPISGHATLYWYQQILGQGPKLLIQFQNNGVVDDSQLPKDRFSAERLKGVDSTLKIQPAKLEDSAVYLCASSFSGTGELFFGEGSRLTVL.

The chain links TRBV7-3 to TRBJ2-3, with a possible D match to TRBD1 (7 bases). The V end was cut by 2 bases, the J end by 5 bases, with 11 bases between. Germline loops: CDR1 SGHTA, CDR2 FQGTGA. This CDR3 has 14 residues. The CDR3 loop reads CASSLGGTVDTQYF. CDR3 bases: TGTGCCAGCAGCTTAGGGGGGACAGTAGATACGCAGTATTTT.

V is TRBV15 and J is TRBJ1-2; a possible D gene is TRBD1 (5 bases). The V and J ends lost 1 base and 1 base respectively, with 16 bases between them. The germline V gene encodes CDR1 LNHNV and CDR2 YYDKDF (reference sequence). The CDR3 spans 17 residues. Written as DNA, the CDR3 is TGTGCCACCAGCAGAGCTGGCAGGGAGGCTGGTAACTATGGCTACACCTTC. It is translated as CATSRAGREAGNYGYTF.

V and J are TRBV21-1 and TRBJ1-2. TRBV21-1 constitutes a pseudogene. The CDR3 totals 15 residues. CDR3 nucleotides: TGTGCCAGCAGCAAAGTACGGGGGGCGGACTATGGCTACACCTTC. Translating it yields CASSKVRGADYGYTF.

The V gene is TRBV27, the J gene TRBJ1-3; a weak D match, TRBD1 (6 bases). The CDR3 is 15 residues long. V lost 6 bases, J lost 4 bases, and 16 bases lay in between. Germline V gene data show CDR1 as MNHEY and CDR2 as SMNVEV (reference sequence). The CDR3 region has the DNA TGTGCCAGCAGCTCCCTACGGCAGGGGGGAAACACCATATATTTT. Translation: CASSSLRQGGNTIYF.

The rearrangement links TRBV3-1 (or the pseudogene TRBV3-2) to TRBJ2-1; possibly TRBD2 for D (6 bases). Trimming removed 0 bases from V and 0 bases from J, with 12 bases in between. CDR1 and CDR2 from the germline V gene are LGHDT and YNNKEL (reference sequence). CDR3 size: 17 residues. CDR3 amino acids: CASSQEKLASSYNEQFF. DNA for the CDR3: TGTGCCAGCAGCCAAGAGAAACTAGCTAGCTCCTACAATGAGCAGTTCTTC.